In its sample, the clone carrying this TCR beta chain was seen once. These data are taken from a study of response to subunit inactivated influenza vaccine. This CDR3 region has 15 residues. CDR1 is SGHKS and CDR2 is YYEKEE in the germline V gene (reference sequence). With 1 base clipped from V and 3 bases from J, the junction kept 5 bases outside the gene matches. TCRdb used MiXCR to reprocess the RT-PCR reads, holding one entry per CDR3 protein. The table records about 540,000 distinct CDR3 sequences, 20% to 25% of them present only once. The data also belong to a second study, concerning T cells expressing NK-cell markers. In that study: TCR beta libraries carry UMIs added by 5'RACE template switching.

The sequences come from CD4+ T cells sorted from PBMCs, collected approximately 13 days after vaccination. This rearrangement joins TRBV5-5 to TRBJ2-7; 9 nucleotides match TRBD1. This receptor was obtained from a man aged 50-60 years who received an inactivated influenza vaccine. In nucleotides, the CDR3 is TGTGCCAGCAGCTTGCACGGGACAGGGCTCTACGAGCAGTACTTC. It yields the protein CASSLHGTGLYEQYF.